The 25 T cell receptor beta chains below were found in one sample sequenced in a study of cytomegalovirus exposure and HLA in healthy donors (dated by TCRdb to 2017 to 2019). Libraries were constructed by the immunoSEQ multiplex PCR assay. For the multiplex PCR, a mixture combining 60 forward primers for TCR Vbeta segments and 13 reverse primers for TCR Jbeta segments was used. TCRdb limited this immuneACCESS table to in-frame rearrangements with V and J called. A share of clones is missing; checked studies link under half to unresolved V genes, and the rest is unexplained. The sample table shows approximately 130,000 clones, and around 81% are seen once. The ten largest make up about 2% of the sample. Sequenced material: PBMCs. The receptors here all came from a woman between 40 and 50 years old in good health and CMV-seronegative.

In this sample, this clone turned up once. The gene calls are TRBV7-3 and TRBJ2-1; TRBD2 matches 11 bases. There are 17 residues in the CDR3. V lost 4 bases and J lost 4; bases outside the gene matches: 9. CDR1 and CDR2 (germline): SGHTA, FQGTGA. Here the CDR3 DNA reads TGTGCCAGCAGCTCTTCTGGACTAGCGGGTACTTACAATGAGCAGTTCTTC. Its translation is CASSSSGLAGTYNEQFF.

This clone was recorded only once. This chain joins TRBV6-5 and TRBJ2-4, with 9 positions matching TRBD1. The CDR3 length is 15 residues. Per the germline V gene, CDR1 is MNHEY and CDR2 is SVGAGI. Germline trimming cut 6 bases from V and 8 bases from J; bases unmatched to any gene: 11. The DNA of the CDR3 is TGTGCCAGCAGCCTTTACCCGGGACAGGGATACATTCAGTACTTC. Translated: CASSLYPGQGYIQYF.

The gene calls are TRBV6-5 and TRBJ1-2; D remains ambiguous. This CDR3 is built from 13 residues. Trimming shortened V by 2 bases and J by 6 bases, and 10 bases separated the two germline ends. Germline loops: CDR1 MNHEY, CDR2 SVGAGI. In DNA, the CDR3 is TGTGCCAGCAGTTACCCCTCGGGGAATGGCTACACCTTC. Its protein is CASSYPSGNGYTF.

This clone has only one observation. The chain has TRBV5-6 and TRBJ2-5; no clear D. With the DNA end fitting TRBJ2-7 better, the J assignment may be wrong. Germline V CDR1 and CDR2: SGHDT, YYEEEE. This CDR3 is 13 amino acids long. The CDR3 here is CASSLVRSYEQYF. The CDR3 DNA reads as TGTGCCAGCAGCTTGGTACGGTCCTACGAGCAGTACTTC.

This clone was picked up a small number of times. The gene calls are TRBV10-3 and TRBJ1-1; D not certain. Trimming took off 5 bases at V and 7 bases at J, with 14 bases between the two ends. Germline lookup yields CDR1 ENHRY and CDR2 SYGVKD. The CDR3 extends over 13 amino acids. The CDR3 DNA follows: TGTGCCATCAGTTCAAGAGGAGATTTTGAAGCTTTCTTT. Its translation: CAISSRGDFEAFF.

J is TRBJ1-1 and V is TRBV16; 8 bases are shared with TRBD1. The CDR3 extends over 15 amino acids. Trimming took 1 base from V and 3 from J; bases not matched to a gene: 4. Germline values: CDR1 KGHSY, CDR2 FQNENV. This chain's CDR3 is CASSQYPTGDTEAFF. DNA for the CDR3: TGTGCCAGCAGCCAATATCCGACAGGGGACACTGAAGCTTTCTTT.

CDR3 sequence reads: CASSLWEVEAGNTEAFF. In DNA, the CDR3 is TGTGCCAGCAGCTTATGGGAGGTTGAGGCGGGGAACACTGAAGCTTTCTTT. The V call is TRBV7-2, the J call TRBJ1-1; D ambiguous. Germline CDR1 SGHTA, CDR2 FQGNSA. V lost 2 bases and J 1 base, leaving 17 bases between the germline ends. CDR3 length equals 17 residues. Full variable domain (missing parts from reference TRBV7-2 and TRBJ1-1): GAGVSQSPSNKVTEKGKDVELRCDPISGHTALYWYRQSLGQGLEFLIYFQGNSAPDKSGLPSDRFSAERTGGSVSTLTIQRTQQEDSAVYLCASSLWEVEAGNTEAFFGQGTRLTVV.

The chain employs TRBV7-8 and TRBJ2-7, with a tentative D call TRBD2 (6 bases). The CDR3 length is 15 residues. Per germline, CDR1 SGHVS and CDR2 FQNEAQ. The germline V and J ends were trimmed by 2 bases and 5 bases, with 16 bases remaining between them. The CDR3 nucleotides read TGTGCCAGCAGCTTACGGACTACGGGTATCCACGAGCAGTACTTC. Amino acids: CASSLRTTGIHEQYF.

This chain uses TRBV27 with TRBJ1-6, with 11 bases aligning to TRBD1. The CDR3 length is 17 residues. The junction had 6 bases not matched to a gene; V was cut back by 5 bases and J by 3 bases. Germline assignment: CDR1 MNHEY and CDR2 SMNVEV (reference sequence). CDR3 region: CASSPGTGGGYNSPLHF. The CDR3 region has the DNA TGTGCCAGCAGTCCGGGGACAGGGGGAGGCTATAATTCACCCCTCCACTTT.

V gene TRBV7-9 combines with J gene TRBJ1-1; TRBD1 is a possible D gene (5 bases). The CDR3 has 17 residues. Germline loops: CDR1 SEHNR, CDR2 FQNEAQ (reference sequence). V was shortened by 4 bases and J by 1 base, with 19 bases between the two germline ends. CDR3 protein: CASSWHIEGAPNTEAFF. The CDR3 nucleotides are TGTGCCAGCAGCTGGCATATCGAAGGGGCCCCGAACACTGAAGCTTTCTTT.

This rearrangement joins TRBV30 to TRBJ2-6; 8 bases map to TRBD1. With 4 bases clipped from V and 0 bases from J, the junction kept 8 bases outside the gene matches. Germline lookup yields CDR1 GTSNPN and CDR2 SVGIG (reference sequence). The CDR3 loop spans 17 amino acids. The CDR3 here is CAWTRDRFSSGANVLTF. Written as DNA, the CDR3 is TGTGCCTGGACCCGGGACAGGTTTAGCTCTGGGGCCAACGTCCTGACTTTC.

The V call is TRBV4-1, the J call TRBJ2-7; 8 bases align to TRBD1. The V gene end was trimmed by 3 bases and the J gene end by 3 bases; junction bases not matched to a gene: 13. Germline CDR1 is MGHRA and CDR2 is YSYEKL. The CDR3 sequence is 17 residues long. The CDR3 sequence: CASSQATGAGGLYEQYF. In nucleotides, the CDR3 is TGCGCCAGCAGCCAGGCCACTGGGGCAGGGGGCCTCTACGAGCAGTACTTC.

The rearrangement uses TRBV5-1 and TRBJ2-3; D not resolved. V lost 3 bases and J 4 bases, leaving 6 bases between the germline ends. CDR3 length: 12 amino acids. Germline loops: CDR1 SGHRS, CDR2 YFSETQ. CDR3 DNA sequence: TGCGCCAGCAGCTACTTATCAGATACGCAGTATTTT. Translating it yields CASSYLSDTQYF.

This chain uses TRBV10-2 with TRBJ2-2, with 9 nucleotides matching TRBD1. V shed 6 bases and J 6 bases; nucleotides not matched to a gene: 8. The CDR3 sequence is 15 residues long. In germline, CDR1 is WSHSY, CDR2 SAAADI. The CDR3 nucleotides are TGCGCCAGCAGCCCTTGGACAGGGGTCCCCGGGGAGCTGTTTTTT. This codes for CASSPWTGVPGELFF.

This clone has only a few counts. Here the CDR3 DNA reads TGTGCCAGCACCTCGAAGGGGACAGCCGCCCAAACCTTC. Translating gives CASTSKGTAAQTF. The chain links TRBV6-6 to TRBJ1-2, with 7 bases identical to TRBD1. The CDR3 runs to 13 residues. CDR1 and CDR2 (germline): MNHNY, SVGAGI (reference sequence). V was clipped by 7 bases and J by 14 bases; unmatched bases: 16.

Here the CDR3 DNA reads TGTGCCAGCTCACCGATCGGGGGCTCCTACAATGAGCAGTTCTTC. This gives the protein CASSPIGGSYNEQFF. The chain links TRBV18 to TRBJ2-1; maybe TRBD2 (6 bases). The ends were cut back, 3 bases at V and 0 bases at J, with 9 bases in the middle. The CDR3 extends over 15 amino acids. Per the germline V gene, CDR1 is KGHSH and CDR2 is LQKENI.

This clone was seen a single time. This chain's CDR3 is CASSPNAGGQETQYF. The DNA of the CDR3 is TGTGCCAGCAGCCCAAACGCGGGGGGACAAGAGACCCAGTACTTC. The chain joins TRBV9 to TRBJ2-5; 8 positions agree with TRBD2. CDR1 is SGDLS and CDR2 is YYNGEE in the germline V gene. Trimming at V came to 4 bases and at J to 2 bases, leaving 7 bases not matched to a gene. The CDR3 spans 15 residues.

V and J are TRBV10-3 and TRBJ2-3, with D perhaps matching TRBD2 (6 bases). The germline V gene encodes CDR1 ENHRY and CDR2 SYGVKD. The CDR3 runs to 14 residues. Deletions cut 10 bases from V and 2 bases from J, with 16 bases between. This CDR3 is CATGGPPTTDTQYF. The CDR3 DNA reads as TGTGCCACCGGAGGGCCCCCCACCACAGATACGCAGTATTTT.

This clone appeared a few times. This chain connects TRBV7-9 to TRBJ1-1, with 8 bases fitting TRBD1. Losses at the gene ends were 4 bases for V and 0 bases for J; bases not matched to a gene: 4. Germline V gene data show CDR1 as SEHNR and CDR2 as FQNEAQ (reference sequence). CDR3 length: 15 amino acids. The CDR3 loop is CASSSRTGLNTEAFF. CDR3 sequence (DNA): TGTGCCAGCAGCTCCCGGACAGGGCTGAACACTGAAGCTTTCTTT.

This clone was recorded a few times. V is TRBV11-1 and J is TRBJ2-7; 9 bases line up with TRBD1. CDR3 length: 14 amino acids. V was clipped by 1 base and J by 4 bases; unmatched bases: 2. Germline lookup yields CDR1 SGHAT and CDR2 FQDESV (reference sequence). CDR3 DNA sequence: TGTGCCAGCAGCTTAGGTGGACAGGGGTACGAGCAGTACTTC. Translating it yields CASSLGGQGYEQYF.

In this sample, this clone turned up once. V usage is TRBV4-2 and J usage is TRBJ2-7; 8 bases are a match to TRBD2. CDR1 LGHNA and CDR2 YNFKEQ come from the germline V gene. The CDR3 has 14 residues. After removal of 0 bases from V and 5 bases from J, the junction contained 3 bases not matched to a gene. CDR3 coding DNA: TGTGCCAGCAGCCAAGAAGGCGGGAGGAACGAGCAGTACTTC. Protein: CASSQEGGRNEQYF.

As to this clone: One end of the junction varies from germline; a read error may be responsible. The J gene is TRBJ1-3, the V gene TRBV5-6; possible D gene TRBD1, 5 bases. Germline V lookup: CDR1 SGHDT, CDR2 YYEEEE. The CDR3 is 15 amino acids. Written as DNA, the CDR3 is TGTGCCAGCAGGTTGGGACTTACTTCGGGAAACACCATATATTTT. Amino acids: CASRLGLTSGNTIYF.

The chain is built from TRBV7-2 and TRBJ1-6; maybe TRBD1 (6 bases). The CDR3 covers 16 residues. The germline CDR1 and CDR2 sequences are SGHTA and FQGNSA. Trimming removed 5 bases from V and 13 bases from J, with 24 bases in between. CDR3 sequence: CASSHNAGTPMGPLHF. The CDR3 DNA follows: TGTGCCAGCAGCCACAATGCCGGGACACCTATGGGGCCCCTCCACTTT.

J is TRBJ2-1 and V is TRBV15, with a tentative D call TRBD2 (7 bases). The V and J ends lost 4 bases and 2 bases respectively, with 15 bases between them. Germline CDR1 reads LNHNV; CDR2 reads YYDKDF (reference sequence). This CDR3 is built from 16 residues. CDR3 nucleotides: TGTGCCACCAGCACTTCCACGGGGGGCACCTACAATGAGCAGTTCTTC. It yields the protein CATSTSTGGTYNEQFF.

V usage is TRBV18 and J usage is TRBJ2-1; no reliable D call. Between the trimmed V and J ends, which lost 0 bases and 0 bases, there was a span of 12 bases. Germline assignment: CDR1 KGHSH and CDR2 LQKENI. This CDR3 spans 17 amino acids. CDR3 sequence reads: CASSPPSRSTSYNEQFF. The CDR3 coding sequence is TGTGCCAGCTCACCACCCTCTAGGAGTACCTCCTACAATGAGCAGTTCTTC.